Listed below are T cell receptor beta chains from one sample, sequenced in a study of immune evolution from preneoplasia to lung adenocarcinoma. The data were produced by immunoSEQ multiplex PCR, yet TCRdb's version contains in-frame clones alone and is incomplete. The data contain about 7,900 clones, 65% to 90% of them seen just once; the ten biggest clones take up around 3%. Sequenced: FFPE minimally invasive lung adenocarcinoma tissue. The origin of the receptors is an older person with lung adenocarcinoma. The CDR3 runs from the conserved cysteine through the conserved F or W. Each record gives: clone size, D gene, J gene, V gene, CDR3 DNA, CDR3 protein. The D gene is left open where the match is weak. Size is stated for part of the rows, as once, few or many counts, or as a class when the clone is expanded.

clone size: -
D gene: -
J gene: TRBJ1-6
V gene: TRBV12-2
CDR3 DNA: TGTGCAAGTCGCTCACACTACGGGACGGACCTGAAAGGAACCCCTTATTCACCCCTCCACTTT
CDR3 protein: CASRSHYGTDLKGTPYSPLHF

clone size: few
D gene: -
J gene: TRBJ1-1
V gene: TRBV6-1
CDR3 DNA: TGTGCCAGCAGTGATTGGGCAGAGAACACTGAAGCTTTCTTT
CDR3 protein: CASSDWAENTEAFF

clone size: few
D gene: -
J gene: TRBJ1-5
V gene: TRBV4-1
CDR3 DNA: TGCGCCAGCAGCGACACAGGGAGAAATCAGCCCCAGCATTTT
CDR3 protein: CASSDTGRNQPQHF

clone size: once
D gene: -
J gene: TRBJ1-1
V gene: TRBV7-9
CDR3 DNA: TGTGCCAGCAGTTCGAGGGACACTGAAGCTTTCTTT
CDR3 protein: CASSSRDTEAFF

clone size: -
D gene: -
J gene: TRBJ1-1
V gene: TRBV14
CDR3 DNA: TGTGCCAGCAGCTCATCAGGACTCACTGAAGCTTTCTTT
CDR3 protein: CASSSSGLTEAFF

clone size: -
D gene: TRBD2
J gene: TRBJ2-3
V gene: TRBV2
CDR3 DNA: TGTGCCAGCAGTGGTTGGACTGCGGGACTAGCGGCGGGAGATACGCAGTATTTT
CDR3 protein: CASSGWTAGLAAGDTQYF

clone size: -
D gene: TRBD2
J gene: TRBJ2-7
V gene: TRBV18
CDR3 DNA: TGTGCCAGCTCACCACCGGGGACTAGCGGGATTGCCTACGAGCAGTACTTC
CDR3 protein: CASSPPGTSGIAYEQYF

clone size: -
D gene: -
J gene: TRBJ2-1
V gene: TRBV6-1
CDR3 DNA: TGTGCCAGCAGTGTGGAGAGGGGGGAGCAGTTCTTC
CDR3 protein: CASSVERGEQFF

clone size: -
D gene: TRBD1
J gene: TRBJ1-5
V gene: TRBV29-1
CDR3 DNA: TGCAGCGTCGGTACAGGGGGCGGTCAGCCCCAGCATTTT
CDR3 protein: CSVGTGGGQPQHF

clone size: once
D gene: -
J gene: TRBJ1-5
V gene: TRBV30
CDR3 DNA: TGTGCCTGGGGCACCGGGACATCCAATCAGCCCCAGCATTTT
CDR3 protein: CAWGTGTSNQPQHF

clone size: -
D gene: -
J gene: TRBJ1-3
V gene: TRBV10-2
CDR3 DNA: TGCGCCAGCAGTGAGGCGGTGACTGGAAACACCATATATTTT
CDR3 protein: CASSEAVTGNTIYF

clone size: -
D gene: -
J gene: TRBJ1-2
V gene: TRBV28
CDR3 DNA: TGTGCCAGCAGAGAAGGGGTGAGGGGCTACACCTTC
CDR3 protein: CASREGVRGYTF

clone size: -
D gene: TRBD1
J gene: TRBJ1-2
V gene: TRBV6-1
CDR3 DNA: TGTGCCAGCAGTAAAGACAGGGAAGCGTATGGCTACACCTTC
CDR3 protein: CASSKDREAYGYTF

clone size: -
D gene: TRBD2
J gene: TRBJ2-3
V gene: TRBV18
CDR3 DNA: TGTGCCAGCTCACCAGGACTAGCGGGTTCTACAGATACGCAGTATTTT
CDR3 protein: CASSPGLAGSTDTQYF

clone size: -
D gene: TRBD2
J gene: TRBJ2-5
V gene: TRBV6-1
CDR3 DNA: TGTGCCAGCAGTGAAGAGATAGCGGGAGGCCCCCGTCAAGAGACCCAGTACTTC
CDR3 protein: CASSEEIAGGPRQETQYF

clone size: -
D gene: -
J gene: TRBJ2-3
V gene: TRBV29-1
CDR3 DNA: TGCAGCGTTGAAGATCGACAGGTTGGCACAGATACGCAGTATTTT
CDR3 protein: CSVEDRQVGTDTQYF

clone size: once
D gene: -
J gene: TRBJ2-2
V gene: TRBV7-8
CDR3 DNA: TGTGCCAGCAGCTTAGTGGGGGCAGCCGGGGAGCTGTTTTTT
CDR3 protein: CASSLVGAAGELFF

clone size: -
D gene: -
J gene: TRBJ1-2
V gene: TRBV29-1
CDR3 DNA: TGCAGCGTTGTCCCTACCTCCGACCCCAATGGCTACACCTTC
CDR3 protein: CSVVPTSDPNGYTF

clone size: -
D gene: TRBD1
J gene: TRBJ2-5
V gene: TRBV25-1
CDR3 DNA: TGTGCCAGCACATCCTACGGGACAGAAGAGACCCAGTACTTC
CDR3 protein: CASTSYGTEETQYF

clone size: -
D gene: -
J gene: TRBJ1-5
V gene: TRBV16
CDR3 DNA: TGTGCCAGCAGCCAACCTGATCAGGGCAATCAGCCCCAGCATTTT
CDR3 protein: CASSQPDQGNQPQHF

clone size: few
D gene: TRBD1
J gene: TRBJ1-5
V gene: TRBV19
CDR3 DNA: TGTGCCAGTAGTTTTCGCCCGGGACAGGGAGGCGAACAGCCCCAGCATTTT
CDR3 protein: CASSFRPGQGGEQPQHF

clone size: -
D gene: -
J gene: TRBJ2-2
V gene: TRBV19
CDR3 DNA: TGTGCCAGTAGTCTTTTAAGCGCGAACACCGGGGAGCTGTTTTTT
CDR3 protein: CASSLLSANTGELFF

clone size: -
D gene: TRBD1
J gene: TRBJ2-7
V gene: TRBV5-1
CDR3 DNA: TGCGCCAGCAGCTTGGTGGGGACGGACAGGGGGGACGGGCAGTACTTC
CDR3 protein: CASSLVGTDRGDGQYF

clone size: -
D gene: TRBD1
J gene: TRBJ1-1
V gene: TRBV19
CDR3 DNA: TGTGCCAGTAGTGAAACAGGGGGAGCTTTCTTT
CDR3 protein: CASSETGGAFF

clone size: -
D gene: -
J gene: TRBJ2-7
V gene: TRBV15
CDR3 DNA: TGTGCCACCAGCGAGGGTGGGAGTAGGGGGGAGCAGTACTTC
CDR3 protein: CATSEGGSRGEQYF

clone size: few
D gene: -
J gene: TRBJ1-4
V gene: TRBV7-9
CDR3 DNA: TGTGCCAGCACCAAAGCCGGGACGGGGAATGAAAAACTGTTTTTT
CDR3 protein: CASTKAGTGNEKLFF

clone size: few
D gene: TRBD1
J gene: TRBJ2-1
V gene: TRBV4-1
CDR3 DNA: TGCGCCAGCAGCCAAGCGTTTGCGGCAGGGGGCATGTTCTTC
CDR3 protein: CASSQAFAAGGMFF

clone size: -
D gene: -
J gene: TRBJ1-2
V gene: TRBV9
CDR3 DNA: TGTGCCAGCAGCTTAGGGGGGGGCGGAGTTAACTATGGCTACACCTTC
CDR3 protein: CASSLGGGGVNYGYTF

clone size: few
D gene: -
J gene: TRBJ2-7
V gene: TRBV5-6
CDR3 DNA: TGTGCCAGCAGTTTTACAGGTAGGAGCTCCTACGAGCAGTACTTC
CDR3 protein: CASSFTGRSSYEQYF

clone size: -
D gene: -
J gene: TRBJ2-7
V gene: TRBV19
CDR3 DNA: TGTGCCAGTAGTAGCTGGAATGCCTACGAGCAGTACTTC
CDR3 protein: CASSSWNAYEQYF

clone size: -
D gene: TRBD1
J gene: TRBJ2-5
V gene: TRBV27
CDR3 DNA: TGTGCCAGCAGTGCATGGGACAGCCAAGAGACCCAGTACTTC
CDR3 protein: CASSAWDSQETQYF

clone size: -
D gene: TRBD1
J gene: TRBJ1-6
V gene: TRBV30
CDR3 DNA: TGTGCCTGGAGCAGGGGGCGGGAGAATTCACCCCTCCACTTT
CDR3 protein: CAWSRGRENSPLHF

clone size: -
D gene: TRBD1
J gene: TRBJ2-2
V gene: TRBV9
CDR3 DNA: TGTGCCAGCAGCGTAGGACAGGGCGCCGGGGAGCTGTTTTTT
CDR3 protein: CASSVGQGAGELFF

clone size: -
D gene: -
J gene: TRBJ2-7
V gene: TRBV19
CDR3 DNA: TGTGCCAGTAGTATGGGCAGGGGCCGGTATGAGCAGTACTTC
CDR3 protein: CASSMGRGRYEQYF

clone size: -
D gene: -
J gene: TRBJ2-3
V gene: TRBV4-1
CDR3 DNA: TGCGCCAGCAGGGAGGGGCCGTTCACAGATACGCAGTATTTT
CDR3 protein: CASREGPFTDTQYF

clone size: -
D gene: -
J gene: TRBJ1-1
V gene: TRBV18
CDR3 DNA: TGTGCCAGCTCACCATCCCCGGACACTGAAGCTTTCTTT
CDR3 protein: CASSPSPDTEAFF

clone size: once
D gene: -
J gene: TRBJ2-2
V gene: TRBV7-2
CDR3 DNA: TGTGCCAGCAGCCCGCGGGGCCCGGGAACCGGGGAGCTGTTTTTT
CDR3 protein: CASSPRGPGTGELFF

clone size: -
D gene: -
J gene: TRBJ1-5
V gene: TRBV10-3
CDR3 DNA: TGTGCCATCAGTGATAACAGGGATCAGCCCCAGCATTTT
CDR3 protein: CAISDNRDQPQHF